This TCR beta chain was recorded in a study of blood T cell repertoires in COVID-19. For the study at large: The study drew acute and convalescent COVID-19 samples from the United States, Italy and Spain.

Looked up from germline, CDR1 is WSHSY and CDR2 is SAAADI. The CDR3 extends over 14 amino acids. V was shortened by 0 bases and J by 8 bases, with 13 bases between the two germline ends. Here immunoSEQ multiplex PCR was the method, and the copy in TCRdb shows in-frame clones only, minus some. The repertoire has some 120,000 clones, roughly 82% of them found once; the top ten carry 5% to 6%. Source material: peripheral blood. This clonotype originated in a human donor in a cohort sampled during active COVID-19. V gene TRBV10-2 combines with J gene TRBJ1-2; TRBD1 might be the D (5 bases). CDR3 sequence: CASSESGGAGGYTF. CDR3 bases: TGCGCCAGCAGTGAGTCAGGAGGGGCAGGGGGCTACACCTTC.